Below are 21 T cell receptor beta chains sequenced from a single sample in a study of CD8+CD57+ T cells in acquired aplastic anemia. Patients chosen for sequencing had CD8+CD57+ cells that had expanded, as shown by flow cytometry. TCR beta VDJ and CDR3 profiling used genomic DNA as template. Via MiXCR, TCRdb re-called the reads, giving one row per CDR3 protein. The table shows some 170,000 distinct CDR3 sequences, with roughly two thirds occurring only once. Sequences were obtained from sorted CD4+, CD8+, or CD8+CD57+ T cells (not recorded which) from PBMCs. The receptors come from a human donor with aplastic anemia.

The J gene is TRBJ1-2, the V gene TRBV10-1, with D unclear. CDR3 size: 16 residues. Trimming took 2 bases from V and 2 from J, leaving 15 bases between them. Germline CDR1 WNHNN, CDR2 SYGVQD (reference sequence). The DNA of the CDR3 is TGCGCCAGCAGTGAGCCTGCGATTGACGGGAACTATGGCTACACCTTC. Its protein product is CASSEPAIDGNYGYTF.

This chain connects TRBV19 to TRBJ1-4; D remains ambiguous. Between the trimmed V and J ends, which lost 4 bases and 0 bases, there was a span of 15 bases. The CDR3 extends over 17 amino acids. Germline lookup yields CDR1 LNHDA and CDR2 SQIVND (reference sequence). DNA for the CDR3: TGTGCCAGTAGTACTTCCACCGCGGCCGCAACTAATGAAAAACTGTTTTTT. This sequence encodes CASSTSTAAATNEKLFF.

V is TRBV24-1 and J is TRBJ2-5; no clear D. V lost 1 base, J lost 0 bases, and 11 bases lay in between. Germline V gene data show CDR1 as KGHDR and CDR2 as SFDVKD. There are 16 residues in the CDR3. The chain's CDR3 is CATSDLAGPYQETQYF. In DNA form, the CDR3 reads TGTGCCACCAGTGATTTAGCTGGTCCGTACCAAGAGACCCAGTACTTC.

The chain has TRBV7-9 and TRBJ1-2; no clear D gene. Trimming shortened V by 4 bases and J by 1 base, and 7 bases separated the two germline ends. CDR1 SEHNR and CDR2 FQNEAQ come from the germline V gene (reference sequence). This CDR3 spans 13 amino acids. CDR3 bases: TGTGCCAGCAGCTACGACGGTAACTATGGCTACACCTTC. Amino acids: CASSYDGNYGYTF.

This sequence joins TRBV2 and TRBJ1-1; D gene uncertain. The V end was cut by 8 bases, the J end by 0 bases, with 10 bases between. Germline values: CDR1 SNHLY, CDR2 FYNNEI. This CDR3 has 13 amino acids. CDR3 DNA sequence: TGTGCCAGCTCCAGGCTCATGAACACTGAAGCTTTCTTT. It is translated as CASSRLMNTEAFF.

The gene calls are TRBV20-1 and TRBJ2-2, with D perhaps matching TRBD1 (6 bases). CDR1 and CDR2 from the germline V gene are DFQATT and SNEGSKA (reference sequence). The germline V and J ends were trimmed by 1 base and 6 bases, with 15 bases remaining between them. There are 15 residues in the CDR3. DNA of the CDR3: TGCAGTGCTAGAGTTGGGGCAGGGGAAGCCGGGGAGCTGTTTTTT. Translation: CSARVGAGEAGELFF.

As DNA, the CDR3 is TGTGCCAGCAGTGAATGGACAGGGGGGACGCAGGGGCAGTACTTC. Protein product: CASSEWTGGTQGQYF. The genes are TRBV6-1 and TRBJ2-7; TRBD1 matches 10 bases. There are 15 residues in the CDR3. Trimming cost V 2 bases and J 9 bases; bases outside gene matches: 10. Germline CDR1 MNHNS, CDR2 SASEGT.

The chain recombines TRBV5-4 with TRBJ1-1; D is undetermined. The CDR3 covers 12 residues. CDR1 SGHNT and CDR2 YYREEE come from the germline V gene (reference sequence). Trimming stripped 3 bases from V and 1 base from J, with 4 bases between. This chain's CDR3 is CASSSQNTEAFF. DNA of the CDR3: TGTGCCAGCAGCTCCCAGAACACTGAAGCTTTCTTT. Based on the CDR3 plus reference TRBV5-4 and TRBJ1-1, the full variable domain is ETGVTQSPTHLIKTRGQQVTLRCSSQSGHNTVSWYQQALGQGPQFIFQYYREEENGRGNFPPRFSGLQFPNYSSELNVNALELDDSALYLCASSSQNTEAFFGQGTRLTVV.

J is TRBJ1-3 and V is TRBV20-1; D uncertain. The CDR3 extends over 16 amino acids. CDR1 is DFQATT and CDR2 is SNEGSKA in the germline V gene (reference sequence). The V gene lost 0 bases and the J gene lost 0 bases, with 12 bases spanning the gap. This chain's CDR3 is CSARDLLSSSGNTIYF. The CDR3 DNA is TGCAGTGCTAGAGATTTGTTGTCCAGCTCTGGAAACACCATATATTTT.

The chain has TRBV20-1 and TRBJ2-3; D unclear. Germline CDR1 DFQATT, CDR2 SNEGSKA (reference sequence). The CDR3 consists of 12 residues. Trimming cost V 6 bases and J 2 bases, with 9 bases left between them. CDR3 DNA: TGCAGTGCAACCCCCTCCACAGATACGCAGTATTTT. This gives the protein CSATPSTDTQYF.

The chain combines TRBV14 with TRBJ2-7, with D possibly being TRBD2 (5 bases). Germline CDR1 is SGHDN and CDR2 is FVKESK. The CDR3 covers 15 residues. V gave up 3 bases and J gave up 5 bases, with 17 bases separating them. This chain's CDR3 is CASSHNVGRLHEQYF. In nucleotides, the CDR3 is TGTGCCAGCAGCCACAATGTAGGGAGATTACACGAGCAGTACTTC.

The chain recombines TRBV24-1 with TRBJ2-1; D is possibly TRBD1 (5 bases). Germline assignment: CDR1 KGHDR and CDR2 SFDVKD. The CDR3 consists of 11 residues. The ends were cut back, 4 bases at V and 9 bases at J, with 6 bases in the middle. CDR3 nucleotides: TGTGCCACCAGTGAGGGGCCTGAGCAGTTCTTC. Translated, it gives CATSEGPEQFF.

The rearrangement joins TRBV5-5 to TRBJ2-5; maybe TRBD1 (5 bases). In germline, CDR1 is SGHKS, CDR2 YYEKEE (reference sequence). This CDR3 is built from 14 residues. Trimming shortened V by 4 bases and J by 5 bases, and 15 bases separated the two germline ends. The CDR3 DNA is TGTGCCAGCAGCCGACAGTCGATCGCGGAGACCCAGTACTTC. This sequence encodes CASSRQSIAETQYF.

CDR3 protein: CASSPPSSGANVLTF. The CDR3 region has the DNA TGTGCCAGCAGCCCGCCTAGCTCTGGGGCCAACGTCCTGACTTTC. The chain combines TRBV9 with TRBJ2-6; D is undetermined. V dropped 4 bases and J dropped 0 bases, with 8 bases sitting between them. Per the germline V gene, CDR1 is SGDLS and CDR2 is YYNGEE. The CDR3 sequence is 15 residues long.

J is TRBJ2-7 and V is TRBV19; possibly TRBD2 for D (5 bases). Trimming shortened V by 1 base and J by 3 bases, and 7 bases separated the two germline ends. The CDR3 contains 13 residues. Germline V gives CDR1 LNHDA, CDR2 SQIVND (reference sequence). For the CDR3, the DNA is TGTGCCAGTAGTATAGGAGGGATCTACGAGCAGTACTTC. Protein product: CASSIGGIYEQYF.

The V gene is TRBV7-9, the J gene TRBJ2-2; D is possibly TRBD1 or TRBD2 (5 bases each). Germline V lookup: CDR1 SEHNR, CDR2 FQNEAQ (reference sequence). The CDR3 is 13 amino acids. V was clipped by 11 bases and J by 0 bases, with 10 bases between them. The CDR3 is CAPWDANTGELFF. CDR3 bases: TGTGCCCCGTGGGACGCGAACACCGGGGAGCTGTTTTTT.

This chain uses TRBV19 with TRBJ1-1, with D perhaps matching TRBD1 (6 bases). V gave up 9 bases and J gave up 1 base, with 15 bases separating them. This CDR3 has 14 residues. Germline-derived CDR1 and CDR2 are LNHDA and SQIVND (reference sequence). CDR3 sequence: CASRGFQGNTEAFF. CDR3 bases: TGTGCCAGCAGGGGATTTCAGGGGAACACTGAAGCTTTCTTT.

The rearrangement uses TRBV25-1 and TRBJ1-2, with D unclear. Trimming cost V 10 bases and J 3 bases, with 24 bases left between them. The CDR3 totals 16 residues. Germline lookup yields CDR1 MGHDK and CDR2 SYGVNS. The CDR3 sequence is CATLGSGSAGDYGYTF. DNA for the CDR3: TGTGCCACCCTGGGGAGCGGCTCCGCGGGAGACTATGGCTACACCTTC.

The V gene is TRBV20-1, the J gene TRBJ2-3, with TRBD2 matching over 8 bases. Germline trimming cut 2 bases from V and 3 bases from J; bases unmatched to any gene: 4. The V gene's germline CDR1 is DFQATT and CDR2 SNEGSKA (reference sequence). The CDR3 sequence is 14 residues long. CDR3 residues: CSARRASGTDTQYF. The CDR3, as DNA: TGCAGTGCTAGACGGGCTAGCGGGACAGATACGCAGTATTTT.

The chain uses TRBV11-2 and TRBJ1-2; D is uncertain. The CDR3 is 13 amino acids. The V and J ends lost 3 bases and 8 bases respectively, with 13 bases between them. Germline CDR1 reads SGHAT; CDR2 reads FQNNGV. The chain's CDR3 is CASSLLEVDGYTF. CDR3 DNA: TGTGCCAGCAGCTTGCTAGAGGTAGACGGCTACACCTTC.

This chain links TRBV19 with TRBJ2-3; D gene ambiguous. The germline CDR1 and CDR2 sequences are LNHDA and SQIVND (reference sequence). V was pared by 3 bases and J by 1 base, with 8 bases between. The CDR3 spans 14 residues. CDR3 in amino acids: CASSMDRGTDTQYF. As DNA, the CDR3 is TGTGCCAGTAGTATGGATCGGGGCACAGATACGCAGTATTTT. The full variable domain, in which reference TRBV19 and TRBJ2-3 provide the parts outside the CDR3, is DGGITQSPKYLFRKEGQNVTLSCEQNLNHDAMYWYRQDPGQGLRLIYYSQIVNDFQKGDIAEGYSVSREKKESFPLTVTSAQKNPTAFYLCASSMDRGTDTQYFGPGTRLTVL.